This entry concerns a single TCR beta chain. The antigen remains undetermined. The data were obtained in a study of T cell clonotyping in hematopoietic cell transplantation. On the study more broadly: Cytoreduction preceded collection of pretransplant recipient samples.

As to time point: recipient sample about 28 days before transplant, after cytoreduction. Recipient blood drawn about 28 days pretransplant and days 30, 100, 180 after. This table comes from immunoSEQ multiplex PCR, and its TCRdb copy is limited to in-frame clones, with some not included. Among 8,500 to 14,000 clones listed, around 90% were seen once. Germline CDR1 and CDR2: MGHRA and YSYEKL. The CDR3 extends over 13 amino acids. The ends were cut back, 3 bases at V and 8 bases at J, with 11 bases in the middle. General study findings and limits: At the given depth, recipient repertoires were over 95% de novo clonotypes. Recipient TCR diversity dropped after transplant; expanded clonotypes rose from day 30 to 180.

The V gene is TRBV4-1, the J gene TRBJ1-5, with D hard to call. This specimen consisted of peripheral blood mononuclear cells, obtained before stem cell transplant. The TCR comes from a woman in her forties with acute myeloid leukemia. Some clones in this sample may be carry-over from other donors' samples. The CDR3 DNA reads TGCGCCAGCAGCCACTCCCTTCTGGAGCCCCAGCATTTT. Protein product: CASSHSLLEPQHF.